These 25 T cell receptor beta chains came from one sample sequenced in a study of shared clonotypes between healthy human individuals. Using immunoSEQ multiplex PCR, the repertoire was profiled, and TCRdb retains in-frame clones only, with some absent. The sample includes some 2 million clones, 85% to 95% of them seen just once. Material for sequencing was naive CD4+ T cells sorted from blood. Subset reported: CD45RA+ positively selected. The receptors were sampled from a man between 18 and 35 years old in good health.

The chain employs TRBV6-5 and TRBJ1-3; TRBD1 matches 9 bases. V lost 4 bases and J lost 8; bases outside the gene matches: 6. There are 14 residues in the CDR3. Looked up from germline, CDR1 is MNHEY and CDR2 is SVGAGI. CDR3 loop: CASSSGTGMDTIYF. CDR3 coding DNA: TGTGCCAGCAGTTCCGGGACAGGGATGGACACCATATATTTT.

This clone was picked up one time. The chain has TRBV7-6 and TRBJ1-1, with TRBD1 matching over 7 bases. CDR1 SGHVS and CDR2 FNYEAQ come from the germline V gene. The CDR3 length is 15 residues. After removal of 4 bases from V and 4 bases from J, the junction contained 9 bases not matched to a gene. CDR3: CASSSSTGSGTEAFF. The CDR3 coding sequence is TGTGCCAGCAGCTCGTCGACAGGGTCGGGCACTGAAGCTTTCTTT.

The chain employs TRBV2 and TRBJ1-1; 8 positions match TRBD1. With V trimmed by 5 bases and J by 9 bases, 8 bases remained unmatched. CDR1 is SNHLY and CDR2 is FYNNEI in the germline V gene. This CDR3 is 13 amino acids long. CDR3 protein: CASSRTGLGQAFF. The CDR3 DNA reads as TGTGCCAGCAGTAGGACAGGGTTAGGGCAAGCTTTCTTT.

This clone has a single count. The chain combines TRBV30 with TRBJ2-5; the D gene is possibly TRBD2 (5 bases). Trimming cost V 3 bases and J 0 bases, with 14 bases left between them. The germline V gene has CDR1 GTSNPN and CDR2 SVGIG (reference sequence). The CDR3 is made up of 15 amino acids. The CDR3 bases are TGTGCCTGGAGCCAAAAGGACTGGTACCAAGAGACCCAGTACTTC. Translation gives CAWSQKDWYQETQYF.

In the case of this clone: Different DNA sequences within this sample yield the same CDR3. The chain has TRBV28 and TRBJ1-6, with D perhaps matching TRBD1 (6 bases). With 6 bases removed from V and 6 bases from J, the gap between germline ends came to 6 bases. CDR3 length: 12 amino acids. Germline V gene lookup returns CDR1 MDHEN and CDR2 SYDVKM. The DNA of the CDR3 is TGTGCCAGCAGGGACAGTAATTCACCCCTCCACTTT. This gives the protein CASRDSNSPLHF.

The chain's CDR3 is CASSLTWETQYF. CDR3 DNA: TGCGCCAGCAGCCTGACTTGGGAGACCCAGTACTTC. The J gene is TRBJ2-5, the V gene TRBV5-1; no clear D. With 4 bases removed from V and 5 bases from J, the gap between germline ends came to 9 bases. Looked up from germline, CDR1 is SGHRS and CDR2 is YFSETQ. The CDR3 totals 12 residues.

V gene TRBV29-1 combines with J gene TRBJ2-7, with 8 bases matching TRBD1. The junction had 8 bases not matched to a gene; V was cut back by 7 bases and J by 0 bases. Germline V gene lookup returns CDR1 SQVTM and CDR2 ANQGSEA. CDR3 size: 14 residues. The CDR3 loop is CSALGDRPSYEQYF. The CDR3 DNA reads TGCAGCGCACTAGGGGACAGGCCCTCCTACGAGCAGTACTTC.

The rearrangement links TRBV19 to TRBJ1-2; the D is unclear. The length of the CDR3 is 14 residues. V dropped 1 base and J dropped 5 bases, with 11 bases sitting between them. From germline, CDR1 is LNHDA and CDR2 SQIVND (reference sequence). CDR3 region: CASSIVDGGYGYTF. The CDR3 coding sequence is TGTGCCAGTAGTATAGTAGACGGAGGTTATGGCTACACCTTC.

This chain uses TRBV7-9 with TRBJ2-1, with TRBD2 matching over 8 bases. The CDR3 contains 15 residues. Germline V gene data show CDR1 as SEHNR and CDR2 as FQNEAQ (reference sequence). J lost 8 bases, V lost 5 bases, and 11 bases had no gene match. For the CDR3, the DNA is TGTGCCAGCAGCGAGACTAGCGTAAAGGCGGATGAGCAGTTCTTC. It is translated as CASSETSVKADEQFF.

With regard to this clone: The sample contains more than one DNA sequence encoding this CDR3. DNA of the CDR3: TGTGCCAGCTCACCACTTCGAGACACTGAAGCTTTCTTT. This gives the protein CASSPLRDTEAFF. The rearrangement uses TRBV18 and TRBJ1-1; D unresolved. CDR3 length: 13 amino acids. Germline CDR1 is KGHSH and CDR2 is LQKENI. V was trimmed by 1 base and J by 3 bases, leaving 6 bases between them.

The V gene is TRBV2, the J gene TRBJ2-7; D remains unclear. V was shortened by 3 bases and J by 4 bases, with 16 bases between the two germline ends. The V gene's germline CDR1 is SNHLY and CDR2 FYNNEI. The CDR3 runs to 15 residues. CDR3 sequence reads: CASSDGRHPGYEQYF. The CDR3 DNA is TGTGCCAGCAGTGATGGTCGACACCCCGGATACGAGCAGTACTTC.

The chain is built from TRBV5-1 and TRBJ1-1, with D possibly being TRBD1 (6 bases). V was clipped by 0 bases and J by 3 bases, with 18 bases between them. The CDR3 has 17 amino acids. Germline lookup yields CDR1 SGHRS and CDR2 YFSETQ. CDR3 DNA: TGCGCCAGCAGCTTGGTTAGGGGGTCTATAGGGGACACTGAAGCTTTCTTT. It translates to CASSLVRGSIGDTEAFF. The variable domain in full, with the rest retrieved from reference TRBV5-1 and TRBJ1-1, is KAGVTQTPRYLIKTRGQQVTLSCSPISGHRSVSWYQQTPGQGLQFLFEYFSETQRNKGNFPGRFSGRQFSNSRSEMNVSTLELGDSALYLCASSLVRGSIGDTEAFFGQGTRLTVV.

The V and J genes are TRBV4-1 and TRBJ1-6; the D gene is possibly TRBD1 (5 bases). The CDR3 spans 16 residues. Germline-derived CDR1 and CDR2 are MGHRA and YSYEKL. V shed 9 bases and J shed 9 bases, with 24 bases lying between them. CDR3 bases: TGCGCCAGTCGGCAGGTTGGGACGCCACCGGGTTCACCCCTCCACTTT. Translated: CASRQVGTPPGSPLHF.

The J gene is TRBJ1-2, the V gene TRBV4-1, with 8 bases aligning to TRBD1. The germline CDR1 and CDR2 sequences are MGHRA and YSYEKL. Trimming took 0 bases from V and 9 from J; bases not matched to a gene: 12. CDR3 length equals 16 residues. CDR3 DNA: TGCGCCAGCAGCCAAGATTCTCCAGGGGGCCATTTTAGCTACACCTTC. It codes for CASSQDSPGGHFSYTF.

Comment on this clone: Different DNA sequences within this sample yield the same CDR3. The V call is TRBV6-1, the J call TRBJ1-5; the D is unclear. Per the germline V gene, CDR1 is MNHNS and CDR2 is SASEGT. The V end was cut by 0 bases, the J end by 2 bases, with 2 bases between. This CDR3 has 13 amino acids. CDR3 nucleotide sequence: TGTGCCAGCAGTGAAGCGGGCAATCAGCCCCAGCATTTT. Translation: CASSEAGNQPQHF.

The genes are TRBV4-3 and TRBJ2-7; D unclear. Germline CDR1 reads LGHNA; CDR2 reads YSLEER. V was clipped by 0 bases and J by 1 base, with 10 bases between them. The CDR3 spans 15 residues. CDR3 sequence: CASSQEVFRSYEQYF. DNA of the CDR3: TGCGCCAGCAGCCAAGAGGTTTTTAGATCCTACGAGCAGTACTTC.

The chain links TRBV10-1 to TRBJ2-7; D may match TRBD1 or TRBD2 (5 bases each). Germline V gene lookup returns CDR1 WNHNN and CDR2 SYGVQD (reference sequence). Trimming stripped 5 bases from V and 2 bases from J, with 13 bases between. The CDR3 is 14 amino acids. The DNA for the CDR3 is TGCGCCAGCAGTTCCGGGACGTTTCCCTACGAGCAGTACTTC. Translated: CASSSGTFPYEQYF.

The genes are TRBV6-1 and TRBJ1-2; 7 bases are shared with TRBD1. CDR3 length: 13 amino acids. With 6 bases clipped from V and 6 bases from J, the junction kept 7 bases outside the gene matches. Per the germline V gene, CDR1 is MNHNS and CDR2 is SASEGT. The DNA for the CDR3 is TGTGCCAGCAGAGAGACAGGGATGCATGGCTACACCTTC. Translated: CASRETGMHGYTF.

The chain combines TRBV30 with TRBJ2-7; D perhaps matches TRBD2 (6 bases). Germline lookup yields CDR1 GTSNPN and CDR2 SVGIG (reference sequence). This CDR3 is 13 amino acids long. V lost 5 bases and J lost 4, with 15 bases in between. CDR3 loop: CAWGPGGSYEQYF. The CDR3, as DNA: TGTGCCTGGGGGCCTGGAGGGAGTTACGAGCAGTACTTC. The whole variable domain, remainder taken from reference TRBV30 and TRBJ2-7, is SQTIHQWPATLVQPVGSPLSLECTVEGTSNPNLYWYRQAAGRGLQLLFYSVGIGQISSEVPQNLSASRPQDRQFILSSKKLLLSDSGFYLCAWGPGGSYEQYFGPGTRLTVT.

This clone was counted once. The genes are TRBV10-1 and TRBJ2-1; 9 bases map to TRBD2. V shed 2 bases, J shed 10 bases, and the junction held 6 bases outside the gene matches. This CDR3 has 14 amino acids. Per the germline V gene, CDR1 is WNHNN and CDR2 is SYGVQD (reference sequence). CDR3 in amino acids: CASSEAVAGVEQFF. CDR3 coding DNA: TGCGCCAGCAGTGAGGCGGTAGCGGGGGTCGAGCAGTTCTTC.

To note about this clone: The junction departs from the called germline gene at one end, perhaps through a read error. The genes are TRBV2 and TRBJ1-6; maybe TRBD1 (6 bases). The CDR3 covers 16 residues. CDR1 SNHLY and CDR2 FYNNEI come from the germline V gene. CDR3 DNA: TGTGCCAGCAGTGAAGGGCTGGGGGCAGCGAATTCGCCCCTCCACTTT. Translated: CASSEGLGAANSPLHF.

V usage is TRBV25-1 and J usage is TRBJ1-1; 7 bases are shared with TRBD1. V shed 3 bases, J shed 1 base, and the junction held 5 bases outside the gene matches. Looked up from germline, CDR1 is MGHDK and CDR2 is SYGVNS. The CDR3 runs 15 residues. DNA for the CDR3: TGTGCCAGCAGTGATCCCCGGACAGGGAACACTGAAGCTTTCTTT. It codes for CASSDPRTGNTEAFF.

This clone was counted between two and nine times. The rearrangement uses TRBV7-2 and TRBJ1-3, with 9 bases that match TRBD1. J lost 7 bases, V lost 3 bases, and 7 bases had no gene match. The germline gives CDR1 SGHTA, CDR2 FQGNSA. The CDR3 is made up of 15 amino acids. CDR3 protein: CASSLDRGRANTIYF. In nucleotides, the CDR3 is TGTGCCAGCAGCTTGGACAGGGGTCGGGCGAACACCATATATTTT.

The chain has TRBV2 and TRBJ2-7, with D possibly TRBD1 on 5 matching bases. Between the trimmed V and J ends, which lost 5 bases and 4 bases, there was a span of 15 bases. Germline CDR1 is SNHLY and CDR2 is FYNNEI. The CDR3 runs to 14 residues. The CDR3 protein is CASSLVQGSYEQYF. CDR3 DNA: TGTGCCAGCAGTCTTGTGCAGGGATCGTACGAGCAGTACTTC.

The rearrangement uses TRBV6-1 and TRBJ2-7, with 7 bases aligning to TRBD1. The V segment lost 0 bases and the J segment 5 bases; nucleotides outside the gene matches: 4. Germline V gives CDR1 MNHNS, CDR2 SASEGT. CDR3 length equals 14 residues. The CDR3 is CASSEALQGNEQYF. CDR3 coding DNA: TGTGCCAGCAGTGAAGCCCTACAGGGGAACGAGCAGTACTTC.